Listed below are T cell receptor beta chains from one sample, sequenced in a study of blood T cell repertoires in COVID-19. Clones were sequenced by immunoSEQ multiplex PCR, and TCRdb holds only the in-frame ones, with some missing. Of about 470,000 clones in the sample, about nine tenths were seen once. The sequencing input was PBMCs or T cells enriched from blood (not recorded which). The receptors were gathered from a woman aged 18-35 years who had recovered from COVID-19. The CDR3 runs from the conserved cysteine through the conserved F or W. A D gene is named only where the DNA matches it firmly. Part of the rows lack a size; the others show once, few, many or a class for expanded clones.

>TRBV5-1|TRBJ1-6|-|-
TGCGCCAGCAGCTTGGGGCAGGTGGATAATTCACCCCTCCACTTT
CASSLGQVDNSPLHF
>TRBV4-1|TRBJ2-1|few|TRBD2
TGCGCCAGCAGTCTCGGACTAGCGGGGGGCAATGAGCAGTTCTTC
CASSLGLAGGNEQFF
>TRBV28|TRBJ2-3|-|-
TGTGCCAGCAGTCCCCTACATCGGGGCTTTGCGCGGGGAGATACGCAGTATTTT
CASSPLHRGFARGDTQYF
>TRBV29-1|TRBJ1-4|once|-
TGCAGCGTTGAACCGGGAATAGGGGAAAAACTGTTTTTT
CSVEPGIGEKLFF
>TRBV5-1|TRBJ1-1|-|TRBD1
TGCGCCAGCAGCTTGGACCTGGGACAGGGCTCCACTGAAGCTTTCTTT
CASSLDLGQGSTEAFF
>TRBV28|TRBJ1-2|-|TRBD1
TGTGCCAGCAGTAGCAGGGGGTGGACGGAGAACTATGGCTACACCTTC
CASSSRGWTENYGYTF
>TRBV5-1|TRBJ1-3|-|-
TGCGCCAGCAGCTTGGCGGGCCTAGACAGCGTGACGGACATATATTTT
CASSLAGLDSVTDIYF
>TRBV3-1/TRBV3-2|TRBJ1-6|-|-
TGTGCCAGCAGCCAAGATATGGACAGTTCACCCCTCCACTTT
CASSQDMDSSPLHF
>TRBV11-2|TRBJ2-1|-|TRBD2
TGTGCCAGCAGCTCGACTAGCGGATACAATGAGCAGTTCTTC
CASSSTSGYNEQFF
>TRBV12-5|TRBJ1-2|-|-
TGTGCTAGTGGTTTGGTACAAGGGAGGGGAGGCTACACCTTC
CASGLVQGRGGYTF
>TRBV25-1|TRBJ2-1|-|TRBD2
TGTGCCAGCAGTCCAGGGGCGGGGGGGCCGCGTGAGCAGTTCTTC
CASSPGAGGPREQFF
>TRBV10-1|TRBJ2-3|-|TRBD1
TGCGCCAGCAGCCAGGCCGGGACAGGGACAGATACGCAGTATTTT
CASSQAGTGTDTQYF
>TRBV19|TRBJ1-1|-|TRBD1
TGTGCCAGTAGTGACTACAGGGGAACTGAAGCTTTCTTT
CASSDYRGTEAFF
>TRBV13|TRBJ2-1|-|TRBD1
TGTGCCAGCAGCGCCAAGGACAGGGGCTACAATGAGCAGTTCTTC
CASSAKDRGYNEQFF
>TRBV30|TRBJ2-5|-|-
TGTGCCTGGAGTGGGGCCCTACAAGAGACCCAGTACTTC
CAWSGALQETQYF